The 4 T cell receptor beta chains presented below share a single source sample, sequenced in a study of PD-1 blockade in classical Hodgkin lymphoma. The protocol was immunoSEQ multiplex PCR, while the TCRdb copy is restricted to in-frame clones and leaves out a portion. The sample contains about 20,000 clones, approximately 84% of which appear only once. Noted time point: cycle 4 day 1 (C4D1), after 6 weeks of nivolumab. Autologous stem cell transplantation was followed by relapse in every patient, and brentuximab vedotin exposure varied. From thawed PBMCs, magnetic negative selection was used to isolate the CD8+ T cells. This specimen was CD8+ T cells from blood, taken before the fourth cycle of nivolumab. Every receptor here comes from a human donor with classical Hodgkin lymphoma.

The rearrangement uses TRBV7-9 and TRBJ1-4; maybe TRBD1 (6 bases). In germline, CDR1 is SEHNR, CDR2 FQNEAQ (reference sequence). The CDR3 is made up of 14 amino acids. V was clipped by 6 bases and J by 13 bases, with 21 bases between them. CDR3 sequence: CASRNTEGGNLLFF. Written as DNA, the CDR3 is TGTGCCAGCAGAAATACGGAGGGGGGCAATTTACTGTTTTTT.

The V call is TRBV4-2, the J call TRBJ2-7; D possibly corresponds to TRBD1 (5 bases). CDR3 length: 17 amino acids. Between the trimmed V and J ends, which lost 0 bases and 6 bases, there was a span of 21 bases. Germline CDR1 is LGHNA and CDR2 is YNFKEQ. CDR3 in DNA: TGTGCCAGCAGCCAAGATTATCGGCAGGGCAGGGATGGCGAGCAGTACTTC. The encoded protein is CASSQDYRQGRDGEQYF.

The chain combines TRBV29-1 with TRBJ1-2; TRBD1 is a possible D gene (6 bases). Trimming removed 4 bases at V and 2 bases at J, with 8 bases between. Germline lookup yields CDR1 SQVTM and CDR2 ANQGSEA. The CDR3 is made up of 12 amino acids. The CDR3 nucleotides read TGCAGCGTTGTTGGACAGAACTATGGCTACACCTTC. The encoded protein is CSVVGQNYGYTF.

The chain has TRBV7-6 and TRBJ2-6; D remains unclear. The CDR3 totals 16 residues. Germline CDR1 is SGHVS and CDR2 is FNYEAQ. V shed 5 bases and J shed 0 bases, with 11 bases lying between them. The CDR3: CASSQDPDSGANVLTF. The CDR3 bases are TGTGCCAGCAGCCAAGACCCCGACTCTGGGGCCAACGTCCTGACTTTC.